This record covers a single T cell receptor (beta chain). This specimen belongs to a study of blood T cell repertoires in COVID-19. Germline V gene data show CDR1 as SGHNT and CDR2 as YYREEE (reference sequence). CDR3 length: 12 amino acids. Trimming pared 0 bases from V and 13 bases from J, leaving 12 bases between. Method: immunoSEQ multiplex PCR; TCRdb's copy keeps in-frame clones and lacks some. The sample contains 130,000 to 150,000 clones, approximately 89% of which appear only once. Sequenced input: peripheral blood. This chain joins TRBV5-4 and TRBJ2-3; possible D gene TRBD1, 6 bases. The sequence derives from a human donor in a cohort sampled during active COVID-19. The CDR3: CASSLDRVSEYF. DNA of the CDR3: TGTGCCAGCAGCTTGGACAGGGTTAGTGAGTATTTT. Drawing the rest from reference TRBV5-4 and TRBJ2-3, the complete variable domain is ETGVTQSPTHLIKTRGQQVTLRCSSQSGHNTVSWYQQALGQGPQFIFQYYREEENGRGNFPPRFSGLQFPNYSSELNVNALELDDSALYLCASSLDRVSEYFGPGTRLTVL.